This T cell receptor (beta chain) was documented in a study of regulatory T cells in long-lasting Graves disease. The study, taken as a whole, reports: More public clonotypes were shared by persistent patients (2,741) than by new patients (about 970). Graves' patients with persistent disease showed TCR diversity lower than patients newly diagnosed. The small sample size may have reduced accuracy.

Trimming took 11 bases from V and 2 from J, leaving 18 bases between them. Germline lookup yields CDR1 LNHDA and CDR2 SQIVND (reference sequence). This CDR3 is built from 14 residues. This clonotype was observed many times. Its specificity is unknown. The time point was: persistent/refractory GD, antithyroid drugs over 5 years with positive TRAb. Extracted PBMC RNA gave rise to the TCR library. Patients came through an endocrinology department, and that department was in Xi'an, China. Through Arm-PCR of CDR3 regions and iRepertoire HTBI primers, TCR beta libraries were built. MiXCR, applied by TCRdb to the multiplex PCR reads, yields one record per CDR3 protein. The sample records 400,000 to 500,000 distinct CDR3 sequences, roughly a fifth being singletons.

The origin of this receptor is a female donor with Graves disease. The chain carries TRBV19 and TRBJ1-1, with a weak D call TRBD1 (5 bases). The specimen was peripheral blood mononuclear cells (PBMCs), collected when the disease was refractory, from a patient treated with antithyroid drugs. The CDR3 DNA is TGTGCCTCCCTAAGCGGGACGAGAAACACTGAAGCTTTCTTT. Amino acids: CASLSGTRNTEAFF.